The 4 T cell receptor beta chains presented below share a single source sample, sequenced in a study of B cell selection in AIRE deficiency. The regulatory T cell sort gate was CD4+CD25hiCD127low/negative. Clones were read by immunoSEQ multiplex PCR, and TCRdb kept only the in-frame ones, dropping some. Of 2,500 to 3,500 clones in the sample, 78% are singletons; the top ten hold 3% to 4%. Sequencing was performed on Tregs sorted from PBMCs. These receptors were obtained from a human donor with AIRE deficiency.

The chain links TRBV7-3 to TRBJ1-6; 9 bases agree with TRBD1. There are 16 residues in the CDR3. J lost 6 bases, V lost 3 bases, and 6 bases had no gene match. Germline V gene data show CDR1 as SGHTA and CDR2 as FQGTGA. The CDR3, as DNA: TGTGCCAGCAGCTTTCCGGGACAGGGATCTAATTCACCCCTCCACTTT. Encoded protein: CASSFPGQGSNSPLHF.

This clone was counted once. V is TRBV7-2 and J is TRBJ2-7; TRBD2 might be the D (6 bases). There are 14 residues in the CDR3. V was clipped by 5 bases and J by 2 bases, with 13 bases between them. The germline gives CDR1 SGHTA, CDR2 FQGNSA. The CDR3 region has the DNA TGTGCCAGCAGCCGAAGCTGGGGGGCCTACGAGCAGTACTTC. This sequence encodes CASSRSWGAYEQYF. The full variable domain, in which reference TRBV7-2 and TRBJ2-7 provide the parts outside the CDR3, is GAGVSQSPSNKVTEKGKDVELRCDPISGHTALYWYRQSLGQGLEFLIYFQGNSAPDKSGLPSDRFSAERTGGSVSTLTIQRTQQEDSAVYLCASSRSWGAYEQYFGPGTRLTVT.

The V call is TRBV9, the J call TRBJ1-4; 12 bases are a match to TRBD1. This CDR3 has 16 residues. Germline V gives CDR1 SGDLS, CDR2 YYNGEE. V shed 2 bases, J shed 8 bases, and the junction held 7 bases outside the gene matches. The CDR3: CASSVGTGGLGEKLFF. The CDR3 DNA follows: TGTGCCAGCAGCGTTGGGACAGGGGGCTTGGGCGAAAAACTGTTTTTT.

The V gene is TRBV6-1, the J gene TRBJ1-3, with D perhaps TRBD1 (6 bases). The V gene lost 7 bases and the J gene lost 3 bases, with 16 bases spanning the gap. Germline-derived CDR1 and CDR2 are MNHNS and SASEGT. The CDR3 totals 15 residues. CDR3 in DNA: TGTGCCAGCAAGGGGGGGCCGGGTGTTGGAAACACCATATATTTT. It specifies CASKGGPGVGNTIYF.